These 3 T cell receptor beta chains were sequenced from one sample in a study of identifying expanded T cells in peripheral blood. Only in-frame clones appear in the TCRdb table, and some are missing; sequencing was by immunoSEQ multiplex PCR. Among 81,000 or so clones listed, around 83% were seen once. The material sequenced was blood. The receptors were sampled from a person aged 18-69 years in good health.

The chain uses TRBV19 and TRBJ1-5; D possibly corresponds to TRBD1 (6 bases). Germline lookup yields CDR1 LNHDA and CDR2 SQIVND (reference sequence). V gave up 4 bases and J gave up 1 base, with 11 bases separating them. This CDR3 comprises 15 residues. CDR3 sequence (DNA): TGTGCCAGTAGTAACCGGACAGTAAGCAATCAGCCCCAGCATTTT. It codes for CASSNRTVSNQPQHF.

The gene calls are TRBV5-4 and TRBJ2-7, with a tentative D call TRBD1 (5 bases). This CDR3 is 13 amino acids long. Trimming took off 1 base at V and 7 bases at J, with 12 bases between the two ends. The V gene's germline CDR1 is SGHNT and CDR2 YYREEE (reference sequence). CDR3 nucleotide sequence: TGTGCCAGCAGCTTGATGGGGCAGTTGGAGCAGTACTTC. Protein: CASSLMGQLEQYF.

The V gene is TRBV7-9, the J gene TRBJ2-7; D not resolved. Germline CDR1 reads SEHNR; CDR2 reads FQNEAQ (reference sequence). Trimming left V 7 bases short and J 4 bases short, with 11 bases between. CDR3 length: 12 amino acids. The CDR3 bases are TGTGCCAGCACGGGTCCGACATACGAGCAGTACTTC. Protein sequence: CASTGPTYEQYF.